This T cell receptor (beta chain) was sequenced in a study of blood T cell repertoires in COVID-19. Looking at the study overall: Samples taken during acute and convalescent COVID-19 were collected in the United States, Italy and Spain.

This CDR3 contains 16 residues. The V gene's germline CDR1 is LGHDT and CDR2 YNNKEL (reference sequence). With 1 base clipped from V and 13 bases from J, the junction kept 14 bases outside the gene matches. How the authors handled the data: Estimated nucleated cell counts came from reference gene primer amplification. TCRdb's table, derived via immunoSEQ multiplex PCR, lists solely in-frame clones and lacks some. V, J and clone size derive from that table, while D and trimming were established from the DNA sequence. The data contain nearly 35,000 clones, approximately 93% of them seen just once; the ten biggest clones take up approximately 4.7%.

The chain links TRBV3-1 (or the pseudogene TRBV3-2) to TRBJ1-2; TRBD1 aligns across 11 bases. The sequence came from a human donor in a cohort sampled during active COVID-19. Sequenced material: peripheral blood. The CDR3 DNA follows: TGTGCCAGCAGCCAAGGACGTCCTGGGACAGGGGGGCTCGTCACCTTC. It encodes CASSQGRPGTGGLVTF.